The 13 T cell receptor beta chains presented below share a single source sample, sequenced in a study of cytomegalovirus exposure and HLA in healthy donors. Repertoires were generated with immunoSEQ multiplex PCR, while TCRdb's copy carries only in-frame clones and drops some. Of 30,000 to 40,000 clones in the sample, approximately 92% were seen once. The material sequenced was PBMCs. The receptors here all came from a man aged 18 to 30 in good health and CMV-seronegative.

This chain joins TRBV2 and TRBJ1-2; 10 bases match TRBD1. After removal of 4 bases from V and 4 bases from J, the junction contained 9 bases not matched to a gene. This CDR3 spans 16 amino acids. Germline loops: CDR1 SNHLY, CDR2 FYNNEI. The CDR3 loop reads CASSAGTGVAFYGYTF. Here the CDR3 DNA reads TGTGCCAGCAGTGCGGGGACAGGGGTAGCATTCTATGGCTACACCTTC.

The genes are TRBV28 and TRBJ2-6; D gene uncertain. The CDR3 contains 14 residues. The germline V gene has CDR1 MDHEN and CDR2 SYDVKM. V lost 5 bases, J lost 0 bases, and 5 bases lay in between. CDR3 sequence (DNA): TGTGCCAGCAGTCAGTTCTCTGGGGCCAACGTCCTGACTTTC. Amino acid sequence: CASSQFSGANVLTF. Looking up the rest from reference TRBV28 and TRBJ2-6 gives the full variable domain: DVKVTQSSRYLVKRTGEKVFLECVQDMDHENMFWYRQDPGLGLRLIYFSYDVKMKEKGDIPEGYSVSREKKERFSLILESASTNQTSMYLCASSQFSGANVLTFGAGSRLTVL.

The rearrangement joins TRBV5-1 to TRBJ1-1; 7 bases align to TRBD1. This CDR3 is 15 amino acids long. With 1 base clipped from V and 0 bases from J, the junction kept 3 bases outside the gene matches. The germline V gene encodes CDR1 SGHRS and CDR2 YFSETQ. The CDR3 region has the DNA TGCGCCAGCAGCTTGCGCGGACAGGTGAACACTGAAGCTTTCTTT. Protein sequence: CASSLRGQVNTEAFF.

The chain joins TRBV7-3 to TRBJ2-1; 13 bases map to TRBD2. The junction had 14 bases not matched to a gene; V was cut back by 8 bases and J by 10 bases. The CDR3 is made up of 16 amino acids. The V gene's germline CDR1 is SGHTA and CDR2 FQGTGA. Here the CDR3 DNA reads TGTGCCAGCGGGAGTTTGGGGACTAGCGGGGCCCACGAGCAGTTCTTC. Residues: CASGSLGTSGAHEQFF.

This rearrangement joins TRBV19 to TRBJ2-5, with D perhaps matching TRBD1 (7 bases). V lost 2 bases and J 0 bases, leaving 13 bases between the germline ends. This CDR3 comprises 16 residues. CDR1 and CDR2 from the germline V gene are LNHDA and SQIVND (reference sequence). For the CDR3, the DNA is TGTGCCAGTAGTATAAAGGCAGGGGGGTACCAAGAGACCCAGTACTTC. This encodes CASSIKAGGYQETQYF.

The V and J genes are TRBV5-1 and TRBJ2-2, with D perhaps TRBD1 (6 bases). Per the germline V gene, CDR1 is SGHRS and CDR2 is YFSETQ. The ends were cut back, 4 bases at V and 3 bases at J, with 16 bases in the middle. This CDR3 has 16 residues. The CDR3 loop is CASSVRGIGDTGELFF. The CDR3 DNA sequence: TGCGCCAGCAGCGTCAGGGGAATCGGAGACACCGGGGAGCTGTTTTTT.

The chain uses TRBV13 and TRBJ2-5, with 11 bases aligning to TRBD2. Trimming took 0 bases from V and 5 from J; bases not matched to a gene: 2. CDR1 PRHDT and CDR2 FYEKMQ come from the germline V gene (reference sequence). The CDR3 contains 15 residues. The CDR3 loop reads CASSLGASGGETQYF. The CDR3 DNA reads TGTGCCAGCAGCTTAGGTGCTAGCGGGGGGGAGACCCAGTACTTC. The whole variable domain, remainder taken from reference TRBV13 and TRBJ2-5, is AAGVIQSPRHLIKEKRETATLKCYPIPRHDTVYWYQQGPGQDPQFLISFYEKMQSDKGSIPDRFSAQQFSDYHSELNMSSLELGDSALYFCASSLGASGGETQYFGPGTRLLVL.

For the CDR3, the DNA is TGTGCCAGCAGCTTAGGACTAGCGGGAGGCCCGAGGAACAATGAGCAGTTCTTC. Translating gives CASSLGLAGGPRNNEQFF. The V gene is TRBV7-2, the J gene TRBJ2-1, with TRBD2 matching 13 bases. With 1 base clipped from V and 5 bases from J, the junction kept 8 bases outside the gene matches. There are 18 residues in the CDR3. Looked up from germline, CDR1 is SGHTA and CDR2 is FQGNSA.

V gene TRBV28 combines with J gene TRBJ2-7; TRBD2 agrees at 9 bases. J lost 2 bases, V lost 6 bases, and 11 bases had no gene match. Germline CDR1 is MDHEN and CDR2 is SYDVKM. The CDR3 totals 16 residues. As DNA, the CDR3 is TGTGCCAGCAGCCGATTTGCGAGCGGGAGGCCCTACGAGCAGTACTTC. It is translated as CASSRFASGRPYEQYF. The variable domain in full, completed from reference TRBV28 and TRBJ2-7, reads DVKVTQSSRYLVKRTGEKVFLECVQDMDHENMFWYRQDPGLGLRLIYFSYDVKMKEKGDIPEGYSVSREKKERFSLILESASTNQTSMYLCASSRFASGRPYEQYFGPGTRLTVT.

V and J are TRBV5-8 and TRBJ2-1; D call uncertain. The V end lost 2 bases, the J end lost 14 bases, and 11 bases lay between the germline ends. This CDR3 has 11 residues. Looked up from germline, CDR1 is SGHTS and CDR2 is YDEGEE. CDR3 DNA: TGTGCCAGCAGCTTCCAGGTTATCGAGTTCTTC. It encodes CASSFQVIEFF.

This chain uses TRBV29-1 with TRBJ1-2; no reliable D call. V lost 4 bases and J 7 bases, leaving 16 bases between the germline ends. Germline CDR1 is SQVTM and CDR2 is ANQGSEA. CDR3 size: 13 residues. The CDR3 loop reads CSVVPPIFGGYTF. The CDR3 nucleotides are TGCAGCGTTGTCCCCCCCATTTTCGGTGGCTACACCTTC.

The chain carries TRBV15 and TRBJ2-5; 7 bases line up with TRBD2. The CDR3 covers 15 residues. The V and J ends lost 9 bases and 2 bases, in that order; junction bases with no gene match: 12. CDR1 is LNHNV, CDR2 YYDKDF, per germline (reference sequence). CDR3 region: CATKRRAGTQETQYF. DNA for the CDR3: TGTGCCACGAAACGCCGAGCGGGGACTCAAGAGACCCAGTACTTC. Full variable domain (outside the CDR3, taken from reference TRBV15 and TRBJ2-5): DAMVIQNPRYQVTQFGKPVTLSCSQTLNHNVMYWYQQKSSQAPKLLFHYYDKDFNNEADTPDNFQSRRPNTSFCFLDIRSPGLGDTAMYLCATKRRAGTQETQYFGPGTRLLVL.

The J gene is TRBJ1-1, the V gene TRBV6-5, with D possibly being TRBD1 (5 bases). The CDR3 consists of 14 residues. V was trimmed by 5 bases and J by 10 bases, leaving 20 bases between them. CDR1 and CDR2 from the germline V gene are MNHEY and SVGAGI. In DNA form, the CDR3 reads TGTGCCAGCAGTCCTCGGCAGGGTTGGGGGGGAGCTTTCTTT. Translating gives CASSPRQGWGGAFF.